One T cell receptor beta chain is described in this entry. Amplification yielded TCR beta CDR3 regions, with RNA transcripts as the source. The TCR CDR3 was amplified in a first-round RT-PCR using the HTBI primer set. TCRdb ran MiXCR on the multiplex PCR reads and lists one entry per CDR3 protein. The table lists hundreds of thousands of distinct CDR3 sequences, about 15% of them singletons, with around 4% in the top ten. The source of the sample is a study of T cells in Graves' hyperthyroidism and ophthalmopathy. CDR3 length equals 14 residues. Germline-derived CDR1 and CDR2 are SGHNT and YENEEA. Trimming shortened V by 5 bases and J by 8 bases, and 18 bases separated the two germline ends.

The V gene is TRBV11-3, the J gene TRBJ1-1; tentatively, D is TRBD1 (6 bases). The receptor's source is a woman in her forties with Graves' ophthalmopathy. The sequencing sample was made of blood. CDR3 amino acids: CASSPPMGGGEAFF. In nucleotides, the CDR3 is TGTGCCAGCAGCCCTCCTATGGGGGGGGGCGAAGCTTTCTTT.